This TCR beta chain was obtained from a study of somatic mutations in cytotoxic T cells in rheumatoid arthritis. In the study overall: The researchers flow-sorted some T-cell populations stained with V beta antibodies and got nearly 100% purity, and these included V beta1+ cells sequenced for TCRB.

TCRdb's copy holds only in-frame clones and misses some; the assay was immunoSEQ multiplex PCR. The sample includes about 20,000 clones, about 86% of them seen just once. Losses at the gene ends were 4 bases for V and 4 bases for J; bases not matched to a gene: 9. The CDR3 totals 16 residues. Germline lookup yields CDR1 LGHNA and CDR2 YSLEER. Study-wide results and limits: The study found that the largest CD8+ clone exceeded 20% of CD8+ cells in about an eighth of the 65 patients. Rheumatoid arthritis patients showed CD8+ clonality increasing with age, unlike healthy controls.

Isolating CD4+ and CD8+ cells involved positive magnetic bead selection on an AutoMACS. Their purity was then checked by flow cytometry. About this clone itself: Its antigen is unknown.

This clonotype was obtained from a man in his forties in good health. J is TRBJ2-1 and V is TRBV4-3; TRBD2 agrees at 8 bases. The sample was CD8+ T cells sorted from blood. CDR3 amino acids: CASSPLQRERYNEQFF. Here the CDR3 DNA reads TGCGCCAGCAGCCCTCTCCAGCGGGAGAGGTACAATGAGCAGTTCTTC.